Following are 18 T cell receptor beta chains from one sample sequenced in a study of shared clonotypes between healthy human individuals. Repertoires were generated with immunoSEQ multiplex PCR, while TCRdb's copy carries only in-frame clones and drops some. The table lists under 1,100,000 clones, about 74% of them singletons, with about 1.5% in the top ten. Sequencing was performed on memory CD4+ T cells sorted from blood. The subset denotes: CD45RA-negative fraction. The receptors were sampled from a man younger than 35 in good health.

This chain connects TRBV6-1 to TRBJ2-2; D is undetermined. The CDR3 totals 12 residues. Germline lookup yields CDR1 MNHNS and CDR2 SASEGT. V lost 7 bases and J lost 2, with 5 bases in between. The CDR3 region has the DNA TGTGCCAGCAAGATTAACACCGGGGAGCTGTTTTTT. It is translated as CASKINTGELFF.

The chain joins TRBV29-1 to TRBJ1-1; 9 bases match TRBD1. The CDR3 has 16 amino acids. V gave up 7 bases and J gave up 6 bases; unmatched junction bases: 18. The germline V gene encodes CDR1 SQVTM and CDR2 ANQGSEA. The CDR3 is CSGRSRDRDFGAEAFF. CDR3 coding DNA: TGCAGCGGACGAAGCCGGGACAGGGATTTTGGGGCTGAAGCTTTCTTT.

The genes are TRBV18 and TRBJ1-5, with 9 bases aligning to TRBD1. From germline, CDR1 is KGHSH and CDR2 LQKENI. With V trimmed by 6 bases and J by 6 bases, 6 bases remained unmatched. The CDR3 runs 14 residues. Here the CDR3 reads CASSPGTGIQPQHF. The CDR3 DNA sequence: TGTGCCAGCTCCCCCGGGACAGGGATTCAGCCCCAGCATTTT. Filled out from reference TRBV18 and TRBJ1-5, the complete variable domain reads NAGVMQNPRHLVRRRGQEARLRCSPMKGHSHVYWYRQLPEEGLKFMVYLQKENIIDESGMPKERFSAEFPKEGPSILRIQQVVRGDSAAYFCASSPGTGIQPQHFGDGTRLSIL.

The chain carries TRBV7-2 and TRBJ2-2; D might be TRBD1 or TRBD2, each matching 6 bases. Trimming cost V 5 bases and J 4 bases, with 26 bases left between them. The CDR3 has 19 amino acids. In germline, CDR1 is SGHTA, CDR2 FQGNSA. The CDR3 nucleotides read TGTGCCAGCAGCCCCGGAGTGGGTCACGGGGGCGGGATCACCGGGGAGCTGTTTTTT. This sequence encodes CASSPGVGHGGGITGELFF.

The V gene is TRBV30, the J gene TRBJ2-5; perhaps TRBD2 as D (6 bases). Germline values: CDR1 GTSNPN, CDR2 SVGIG (reference sequence). This CDR3 has 13 residues. V lost 3 bases, J lost 3 bases, and 11 bases lay in between. This chain's CDR3 is CAWSPSGEETQYF. In DNA form, the CDR3 reads TGTGCCTGGAGCCCATCGGGGGAAGAGACCCAGTACTTC.

A single count supports this clone. This chain links TRBV14 with TRBJ2-2, with D hard to call. CDR1 and CDR2 (germline): SGHDN, FVKESK. This CDR3 spans 17 amino acids. Trimming removed 1 base from V and 0 bases from J, with 12 bases in between. CDR3 nucleotide sequence: TGTGCCAGCAGCCAAGGAGATCCGCGAACGAACACCGGGGAGCTGTTTTTT. Translating gives CASSQGDPRTNTGELFF.

As for this clone: Other nucleotide sequences from this sample produce the same CDR3. The rearrangement uses TRBV2 and TRBJ2-7; the D is unclear. Between the trimmed V and J ends, which lost 4 bases and 5 bases, there was a span of 9 bases. From germline, CDR1 is SNHLY and CDR2 FYNNEI. This CDR3 is 12 amino acids long. Written as DNA, the CDR3 is TGTGCCAGCAGTGGTTTGGCTCACGAGCAGTACTTC. Its protein product is CASSGLAHEQYF.

This clone turned up a few times. This chain joins TRBV30 and TRBJ1-2; D possibly corresponds to TRBD1 (5 bases). The CDR3 has 15 residues. Germline V gene data show CDR1 as GTSNPN and CDR2 as SVGIG (reference sequence). Trimming removed 4 bases at V and 1 base at J, with 16 bases between. The CDR3 protein is CAWTRAGRLNYGYTF. The CDR3 DNA follows: TGTGCCTGGACCCGGGCAGGGCGACTTAACTATGGCTACACCTTC.

This sequence joins TRBV10-3 and TRBJ1-4; D perhaps matches TRBD1 (6 bases). The CDR3 has 15 residues. Germline CDR1 and CDR2: ENHRY and SYGVKD. V lost 3 bases, J lost 8 bases, and 16 bases lay in between. CDR3 nucleotide sequence: TGTGCCATCAGTGATCTGAACAGGGATGGGGAAAAACTGTTTTTT. The encoded protein is CAISDLNRDGEKLFF.

The chain employs TRBV7-8 and TRBJ2-1, with TRBD2 identical over 7 bases. There are 18 residues in the CDR3. Per germline, CDR1 SGHVS and CDR2 FQNEAQ. J was trimmed by 0 bases and V by 5 bases; bases with no gene match: 13. In nucleotides, the CDR3 is TGTGCCAGCAGCACCCCGAATGGATCGGGAGGCTCCTACAATGAGCAGTTCTTC. Amino acid sequence: CASSTPNGSGGSYNEQFF.

The rearrangement joins TRBV2 to TRBJ2-7; D perhaps matches TRBD2 (5 bases). The germline gives CDR1 SNHLY, CDR2 FYNNEI. V lost 6 bases to trimming and J lost 4 bases, with 19 bases between them. This CDR3 region has 15 residues. Written as DNA, the CDR3 is TGTGCCAGCAGAGCGGACGGCGTGGTAGTGTACGAGCAGTACTTC. Amino acids: CASRADGVVVYEQYF.

V is TRBV5-5 and J is TRBJ1-2; D remains ambiguous. CDR1 and CDR2 from the germline V gene are SGHKS and YYEKEE (reference sequence). Deletions cut 2 bases from V and 4 bases from J, with 12 bases between. This CDR3 contains 14 residues. The DNA for the CDR3 is TGTGCCAGCAGCTTTAGTGTAGACGGCTATGGCTACACCTTC. Its translation: CASSFSVDGYGYTF.

The chain has TRBV4-1 and TRBJ2-1; D perhaps matches TRBD2 (7 bases). Germline values: CDR1 MGHRA, CDR2 YSYEKL. V shed 9 bases and J shed 9 bases, with 21 bases lying between them. The CDR3 runs to 14 residues. The CDR3 sequence is CASCGGRHFCEQFF. As DNA, the CDR3 is TGCGCCAGTTGCGGGGGCCGGCACTTTTGTGAGCAGTTCTTC.

The chain is built from TRBV5-1 and TRBJ2-3; unclear D gene. This CDR3 spans 14 amino acids. Deletions cut 4 bases from V and 1 base from J, with 10 bases between. Germline loops: CDR1 SGHRS, CDR2 YFSETQ. The DNA for the CDR3 is TGCGCCAGCAGCCAAGGGCCCGGCACAGATACGCAGTATTTT. Protein: CASSQGPGTDTQYF.

The chain employs TRBV6-1 and TRBJ2-5; D uncertain. Germline V lookup: CDR1 MNHNS, CDR2 SASEGT. V shed 5 bases and J shed 2 bases, with 15 bases lying between them. CDR3 length: 15 residues. The CDR3 nucleotides read TGTGCCAGCAGTATACAAACTTGGGGACAAGAGACCCAGTACTTC. Its protein is CASSIQTWGQETQYF.

The CDR3 DNA is TGTGCCAGCAGTCCTGGACGCAATGAGCAGTTCTTC. Translation: CASSPGRNEQFF. The chain joins TRBV6-5 to TRBJ2-1; D is undetermined. This CDR3 is built from 12 residues. Trimming took 5 bases from V and 6 from J, leaving 8 bases between them. Germline V gene data show CDR1 as MNHEY and CDR2 as SVGAGI.

The V gene is TRBV10-3, the J gene TRBJ2-1; D remains ambiguous. CDR1 and CDR2 from the germline V gene are ENHRY and SYGVKD. V shed 0 bases and J shed 4 bases, with 13 bases lying between them. This CDR3 is built from 16 residues. The CDR3 coding sequence is TGTGCCATCAGTGAGTCGGCATCTACATCATACAATGAGCAGTTCTTC. It is translated as CAISESASTSYNEQFF.

Points on this clone: A read error may explain this, as a much larger clone is one base away. The J gene is TRBJ2-1, the V gene TRBV11-3; D not resolved. With 1 base removed from V and 0 bases from J, the gap between germline ends came to 4 bases. CDR3 length: 14 residues. The germline gives CDR1 SGHNT, CDR2 YENEEA. The CDR3 sequence is CASSLASSYNEQFF. CDR3 bases: TGTGCCAGCAGCTTAGCGAGCTCCTACAATGAGCAGTTCTTC. Full variable domain (remainder filled in from reference TRBV11-3 and TRBJ2-1): EAGVVQSPRYKIIEKKQPVAFWCNPISGHNTLYWYLQNLGQGPELLIRYENEEAVDDSQLPKDRFSAERLKGVDSTLKIQPAELGDSAVYLCASSLASSYNEQFFGPGTRLTVL.